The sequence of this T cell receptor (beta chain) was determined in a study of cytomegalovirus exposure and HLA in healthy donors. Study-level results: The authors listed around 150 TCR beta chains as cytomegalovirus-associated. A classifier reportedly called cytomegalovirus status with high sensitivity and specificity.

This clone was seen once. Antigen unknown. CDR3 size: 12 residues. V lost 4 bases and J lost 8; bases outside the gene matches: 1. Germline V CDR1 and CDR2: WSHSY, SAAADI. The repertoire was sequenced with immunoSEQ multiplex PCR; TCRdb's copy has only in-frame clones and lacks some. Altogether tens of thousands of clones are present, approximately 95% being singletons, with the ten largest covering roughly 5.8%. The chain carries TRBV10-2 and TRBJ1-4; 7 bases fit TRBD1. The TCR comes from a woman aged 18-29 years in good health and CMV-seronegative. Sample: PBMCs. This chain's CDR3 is CASSGQGEKLFF. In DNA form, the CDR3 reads TGCGCCAGCAGTGGACAGGGAGAAAAACTGTTTTTT.